This entry is about one T cell receptor (beta chain). The clone's antigen remains unknown. No base-level quality is on record; no much larger clone is a single base apart. These data belong to a study of blood T cell repertoires in COVID-19 (dated by TCRdb to about 2020). Regarding the complete study: Samples from collaborators originated in the United States, Italy and Spain and spanned both the acute and convalescent phases of COVID-19. The repertoires were made available in a free public database intended to serve as a resource for research on the immune response to SARS-CoV-2. The dataset comprised deeply sampled blood TCRbeta repertoires from subjects exposed to, actively infected with, or recovered from COVID-19. The material from the prospective study consisted of cDNA or gDNA derived from T cells, B-cell-depleted T cells, or PBMCs. Where available, HLA class I and class II types were taken from metadata supplied by the sample provider and were not determined by assay-based typing. Samples were obtained from the ongoing ImmuneRACE study (first 160 participants) and from some 1,200 subjects provided by 6 global collaborators. A de-identified subject ID, COVID-19 status, age in years and sex were almost always included in the sample metadata. Paper-wide results and their limitations: How much clinical and demographic metadata was included differed by source and by participant, and the metadata was provided uncurated.

TCRbeta CDR3 regions were amplified from genomic DNA by means of the immunoSEQ Assay, a bias-controlled multiplex PCR. Under the source paper's analysis protocol: The number of nucleated cells in each sample was estimated from the amplification of reference gene primers within the assay. To quantify the absolute abundance of each unique TCRbeta CDR3 rearrangement, sequence reads were collapsed and filtered. Productive Simpson clonality was computed per sample as the square root of Simpson's diversity index over productive rearrangements. This immuneACCESS table, as held by TCRdb, lists in-frame sequences with V and J called but not all clones. Of the missing ones, under half trace to an unresolved V gene in checked studies; the others have no known cause. The V and J calls and clone size come from that table; D and trimming were worked out from the DNA. Within this sample are hundreds of thousands of clones, with more than 70% of them counted one time only. Jointly, the top ten make up approximately 7.2% of the sample.

The germline ends are 11 bases apart after V is trimmed by 5 bases and J by 8 bases. The CDR3 measures 12 amino acids from cysteine to phenylalanine. Left in the record is the CDR3 DNA by itself, 36 bases read in frame from the first base. CDR1 MNHEY and CDR2 SMNVEV are derived from the germline V gene (reference sequence). Samples from volunteer blood donors who had recovered from COVID-19 were contributed by a second Seattle source. The collaborating institutions used their own protocols to collect whole blood in K2EDTA tubes. Collaborator samples were shipped for TCRbeta analysis as frozen whole blood, isolated PBMCs, or DNA extracted from either sample type.

The source is a woman in her twenties or thirties who had recovered from COVID-19. The chain joins TRBV27 to TRBJ2-3; no confident D gene assignment can be made. Material for sequencing was peripheral blood. The DNA reads as follows: TGTGCCAGCAGTCCCCCCGGTATTACGCAGTATTTT. Its translation is CASSPPGITQYF.